This T cell receptor (beta chain) was recovered during a study of patients and donors after allogeneic stem cell transplantation. Trimming shortened V by 5 bases and J by 0 bases, and 13 bases separated the two germline ends. This CDR3 comprises 15 residues. Germline V gene sequence: CDR1 SGHTA, CDR2 FQGNSA. TCRdb re-called the RT-PCR reads through MiXCR, storing one row per CDR3 protein. This table has 1,500 to 2,000 distinct CDR3 sequences, approximately 15% appearing once. In this sample, this clonotype turned up a few times. This TCR was sampled from a human donor who was either an allogeneic HSCT recipient or a stem cell or donor lymphocyte infusion donor (not recorded which). It is not recorded whose cells these are; they may come from a transplant donor. The V gene is TRBV7-2, the J gene TRBJ1-1, with D tentatively TRBD1 (5 bases). The sample was blood, either unsorted or a sorted T cell fraction (not recorded which). The CDR3 sequence is CASSPPGTVNTEAFF. CDR3 DNA sequence: TGTGCCAGCAGCCCCCCCGGGACTGTGAACACTGAAGCTTTCTTT.